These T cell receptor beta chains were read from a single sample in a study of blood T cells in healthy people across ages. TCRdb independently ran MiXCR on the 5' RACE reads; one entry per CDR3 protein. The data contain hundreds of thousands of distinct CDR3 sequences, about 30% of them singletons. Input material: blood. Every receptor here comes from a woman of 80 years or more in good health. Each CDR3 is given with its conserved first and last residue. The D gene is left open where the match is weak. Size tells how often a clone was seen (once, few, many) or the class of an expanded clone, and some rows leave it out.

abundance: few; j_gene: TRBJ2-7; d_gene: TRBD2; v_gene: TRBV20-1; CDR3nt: TGCAGTGCGAGCGGACTAGCGGGGGGGCGGTCCTACGAGCAGTACTTC; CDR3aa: CSASGLAGGRSYEQYF
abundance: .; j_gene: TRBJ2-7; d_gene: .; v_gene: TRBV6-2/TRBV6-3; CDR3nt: TGTGCCAGCAGTTACTCGGCAGGGAGCAACGAGCAGTATTTC; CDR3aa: CASSYSAGSNEQYF
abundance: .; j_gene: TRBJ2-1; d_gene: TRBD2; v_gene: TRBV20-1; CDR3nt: TGCAGTGCCGCACATCTCCAGCGGGGGGGCAATGAGCAGTTCTTC; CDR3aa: CSAAHLQRGGNEQFF
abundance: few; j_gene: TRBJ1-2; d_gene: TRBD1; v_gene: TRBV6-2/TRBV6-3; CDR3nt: TGTGCCAGCAGTTTCAGGGGGCTCGGAGACTATGGCTACACCTTC; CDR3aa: CASSFRGLGDYGYTF
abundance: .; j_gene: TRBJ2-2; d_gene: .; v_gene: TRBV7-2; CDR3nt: TGTGCCAGCAGCTTAGTAGCAGGGGCGAACACCGGGGAGCTGTTTTTT; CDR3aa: CASSLVAGANTGELFF
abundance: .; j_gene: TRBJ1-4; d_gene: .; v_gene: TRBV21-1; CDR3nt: TGTGCCAGCAAAGGGGGACAGGGATCTACTAATGAAAAACTGTTTTTT; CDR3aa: CASKGGQGSTNEKLFF
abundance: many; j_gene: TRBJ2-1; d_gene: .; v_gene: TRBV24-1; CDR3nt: TGTGCCACCAGCGACCCCTCCGGGGCGGGGAGCTCCTACAATGAGCAGTTCTTC; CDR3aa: CATSDPSGAGSSYNEQFF
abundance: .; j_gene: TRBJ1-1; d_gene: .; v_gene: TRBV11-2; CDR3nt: TGTGCCAGCAGTCGCGGACAGACGAACACTGAAGCTTTCTTT; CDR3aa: CASSRGQTNTEAFF
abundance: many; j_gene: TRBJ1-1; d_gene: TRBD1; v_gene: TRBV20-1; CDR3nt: TGCAGTGCTAGAAGACAGGGTGGGACTGAAGCTTTCTTT; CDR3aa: CSARRQGGTEAFF
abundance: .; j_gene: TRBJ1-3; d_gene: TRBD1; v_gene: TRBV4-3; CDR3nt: TGCGCCAGCAGCCAAGTTAACAGGGGTGGAAACACCATATATTTT; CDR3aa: CASSQVNRGGNTIYF
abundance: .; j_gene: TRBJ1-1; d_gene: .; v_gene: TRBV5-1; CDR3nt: TGCGCCAGCTCCCTTTCCCCCCGGGAGAACACTGAAGCTTTCTTT; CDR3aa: CASSLSPRENTEAFF
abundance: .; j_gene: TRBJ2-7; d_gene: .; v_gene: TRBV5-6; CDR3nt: TGTGCCAGCAGCTCCGGGTGGAGAGGGGAGCAGTACTTC; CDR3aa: CASSSGWRGEQYF
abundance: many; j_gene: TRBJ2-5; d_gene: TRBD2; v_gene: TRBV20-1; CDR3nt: TGCAGTGCTACCACGCCTAGCGGGGGGGCCGGGGAGACCCAGTACTTC; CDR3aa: CSATTPSGGAGETQYF
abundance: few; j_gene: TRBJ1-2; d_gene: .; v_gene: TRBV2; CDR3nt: TGTGCCAGCACTGGGGAGCTAATTAACTATGGCTACACCTTC; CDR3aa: CASTGELINYGYTF
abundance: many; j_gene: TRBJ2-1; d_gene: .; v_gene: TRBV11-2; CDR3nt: TGTGCCAGCAGCCCAGATCGGGCAGGGGCGGATGAGCAGTTCTTC; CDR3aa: CASSPDRAGADEQFF
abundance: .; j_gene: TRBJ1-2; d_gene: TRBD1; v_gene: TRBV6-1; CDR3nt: TGTGCCAGCAGTGAAGGGTTCGGGACAGGGTTTGGCTACACCTTC; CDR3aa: CASSEGFGTGFGYTF
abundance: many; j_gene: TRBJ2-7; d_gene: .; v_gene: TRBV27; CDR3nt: TGTGCCAGCAGTTCTTTATCAACCTACGAGCAGTACTTC; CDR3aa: CASSSLSTYEQYF
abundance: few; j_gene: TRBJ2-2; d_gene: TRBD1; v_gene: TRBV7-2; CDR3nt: TGTGCCAGCAGCTTCACTTCAGGGGGCGTCACCGGGGAGCTGTTTTTT; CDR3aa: CASSFTSGGVTGELFF
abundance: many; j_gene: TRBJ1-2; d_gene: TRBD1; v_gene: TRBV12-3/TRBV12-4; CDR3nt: TGTGCCAGCAGTCCCGGACAGGGTCTGAGTGGCTACACCTTC; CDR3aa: CASSPGQGLSGYTF
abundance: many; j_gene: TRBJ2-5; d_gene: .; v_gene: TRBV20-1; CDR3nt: TGCAGTGCTACCATTTCAGAGGGAGAAGAGACCCAGTACTTC; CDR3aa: CSATISEGEETQYF
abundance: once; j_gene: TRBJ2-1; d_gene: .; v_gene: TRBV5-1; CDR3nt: TGCGCCAGCAGAGTAACTAGCTCCTACAATGAGCAGTTCTTC; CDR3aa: CASRVTSSYNEQFF
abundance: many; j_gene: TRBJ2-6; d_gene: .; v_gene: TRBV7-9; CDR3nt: TGTGCCACCCCCGGGGGAAGCAGGGCCAACGTCCTGACTTTC; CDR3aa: CATPGGSRANVLTF
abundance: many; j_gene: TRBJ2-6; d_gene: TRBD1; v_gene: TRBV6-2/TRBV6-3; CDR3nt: TGTGCCAGCAGCCCGGGACAGGGAATCCCTGGGGCCAACGTCCTGACTTTC; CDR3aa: CASSPGQGIPGANVLTF
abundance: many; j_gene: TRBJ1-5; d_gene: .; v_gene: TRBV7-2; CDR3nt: TGTGCCAGCAGCTTAGTTTCTCAGCCCCAGCATTTT; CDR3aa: CASSLVSQPQHF
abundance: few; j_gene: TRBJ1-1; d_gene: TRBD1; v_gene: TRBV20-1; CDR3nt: TGCAGTGCTACCACAAACAGGGGGAACACTGAAGCTTTCTTT; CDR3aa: CSATTNRGNTEAFF
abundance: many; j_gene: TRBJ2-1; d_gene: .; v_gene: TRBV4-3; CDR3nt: TGCGCCAGCAGCCAAGCCATCGGGACATATATCGAGCAGTTCTTC; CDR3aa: CASSQAIGTYIEQFF